This T cell receptor beta chain was recorded in a study of shared clonotypes between healthy human individuals. V lost 5 bases and J lost 0; bases outside the gene matches: 6. Germline V lookup: CDR1 MNHEY, CDR2 SVGAGI. This CDR3 has 15 residues. Study-wide findings and caveats: The sharing of 4.5% to 6.5% of naive CD4 clonotypes was seen across several donors. Exclusively blood specimens were collected; tissue repertoires likely differ.

Note on this clone: As yet, its antigen is unknown.

The protocol was immunoSEQ multiplex PCR, while the TCRdb copy is restricted to in-frame clones and leaves out a portion. The sample has about 610,000 clones, around 97% seen once. Sequenced: naive CD4+ T cells sorted from blood. Sample subset: CD45RA+ positively selected. V is TRBV6-5 and J is TRBJ1-1, with 7 bases identical to TRBD1. The sequence was obtained from a woman aged 30 to 39 in good health. CDR3 loop: CASSPDRRLNTEAFF. The CDR3 coding sequence is TGTGCCAGCAGTCCGGACAGGCGTTTGAACACTGAAGCTTTCTTT.